This T cell receptor beta chain was observed in a study of CD8+ T cells in alopecia areata. The CDR3 is made up of 12 amino acids. V lost 5 bases, J lost 0 bases, and 6 bases lay in between. The germline gives CDR1 GTSNPN, CDR2 SVGIG (reference sequence). Sequencing templates came from extracted RNA that was reverse transcribed into cDNA. Generated by immunoSEQ multiplex PCR, the TCRdb table keeps only in-frame clones and is missing some. The sample consists of 190,000 or so clones, about 60% of them appearing once. The treatment here: oral pan-JAK inhibitor, 5-10 mg twice daily. The sample was CD8+ T cells sorted from blood, taken at week 24, from a patient treated with tofacitinib. The sequence came from a human donor with alopecia areata. The chain links TRBV30 to TRBJ2-3; unclear D gene. The CDR3 DNA reads TGTGCCTGGGGACCTAGCACAGATACGCAGTATTTT. As protein: CAWGPSTDTQYF.